These 21 T cell receptor beta chains were sequenced from one sample in a study of human T cells and chemical hapten exposure (TCRdb year 2021). The library was prepared using RACE. Sequencing took place on a NextSeq 500. Using fastp at Q25 and MiXCR, TCRdb reprocessed the public reads and kept productive beta chains. For every CDR3 protein sequence, its rows merge into one entry that carries the most common genes and DNA. The sample data list a few hundred thousand distinct CDR3 sequences, and just under 6.5% of these were observed just once. Of the sample, around 6% falls within the top ten clones. The time point label here, explained by the study, means: patch test 2, 6 weeks after DPC sensitization. Reading the label with the study, this specimen's treatment or condition is: therapeutic diphenylcyclopropenone sensitization with weekly scalp DPC. Source: whole blood, taken in connection with sensitization to the hapten diphenylcyclopropenone (DPC). Receptors originate from a woman in her late teens or twenties with alopecia areata. Some clones in this sample may be carry-over from other donors' samples.

The chain links TRBV10-3 to TRBJ2-1, with D tentatively TRBD1 (6 bases). The CDR3 sequence is 14 residues long. Germline CDR1 and CDR2: ENHRY and SYGVKD. Trimming removed 6 bases from V and 5 bases from J, with 14 bases in between. CDR3 sequence reads: CAISPGAEHNEQFF. DNA for the CDR3: TGTGCCATCAGCCCAGGGGCGGAGCACAATGAGCAGTTCTTC.

This clonotype was seen repeatedly, ten times or more. The chain is built from TRBV3-1 and TRBJ1-2; 7 bases line up with TRBD1. CDR3 length: 13 residues. J gave up 4 bases and V 6 bases, and 5 bases lay outside the gene matches. From germline, CDR1 is LGHDT and CDR2 YNNKEL (reference sequence). CDR3 DNA sequence: TGTGCCAGCAGTCTACAGGGGCGCTATGGCTACACCTTC. It codes for CASSLQGRYGYTF.

This clonotype was picked up many times. The chain combines TRBV6-5 with TRBJ1-3, with 7 bases aligning to TRBD1. CDR3 size: 15 residues. Germline CDR1 and CDR2: MNHEY and SVGAGI. Losses at the gene ends were 6 bases for V and 1 base for J; bases not matched to a gene: 6. The CDR3 DNA sequence: TGTGCCAGCAGGGTGGGACAGACGTCTGGAAACACCATATATTTT. It yields the protein CASRVGQTSGNTIYF.

V usage is TRBV10-3 and J usage is TRBJ1-4, with D perhaps TRBD1 (6 bases). CDR1 and CDR2 (germline): ENHRY, SYGVKD. Trimming took off 7 bases at V and 6 bases at J, with 18 bases between the two ends. The CDR3 covers 15 residues. The CDR3 protein is CAINARGITDEKLFF. CDR3 nucleotide sequence: TGTGCCATCAACGCCAGGGGAATAACAGATGAAAAACTGTTTTTT.

This clonotype was seen only a few times. The CDR3 DNA follows: TGTGCCAGCAGTTCCCTCGGAGAGACCCAGTACTTC. The encoded protein is CASSSLGETQYF. V and J are TRBV13 and TRBJ2-5, with D unclear. The CDR3 runs to 12 residues. Germline lookup yields CDR1 PRHDT and CDR2 FYEKMQ (reference sequence). The V gene lost 6 bases and the J gene lost 4 bases, with 9 bases spanning the gap.

On this clonotype itself: This could be a read error, since a much larger clone is one nucleotide away. The V call is TRBV6-2 or TRBV6-3, the J call TRBJ2-3; D possibly corresponds to TRBD2 (5 bases). From germline, CDR1 is MNHEY and CDR2 SVGEGT. The CDR3 has 13 residues. V lost 5 bases to trimming and J lost 2 bases, with 8 bases between them. The CDR3 nucleotides are TGTGCCAGCAGTCGGGAAAACACAGATACGCAGTATTTT. This translates into CASSRENTDTQYF.

This clonotype was picked up a small number of times. The chain is built from TRBV7-9 and TRBJ1-5; 8 bases line up with TRBD1. This CDR3 region has 14 residues. V lost 4 bases, J lost 7 bases, and 6 bases stayed unmatched. Germline CDR1 is SEHNR and CDR2 is FQNEAQ (reference sequence). The chain's CDR3 is CASSSGQDGQPQHF. The CDR3, as DNA: TGTGCCAGCAGCTCGGGACAGGATGGGCAGCCCCAGCATTTT.

This clonotype appeared many times. This rearrangement joins TRBV6-4 to TRBJ2-2; D perhaps matches TRBD1 (6 bases). The CDR3 is 15 residues long. The V end was cut by 0 bases, the J end by 6 bases, with 11 bases between. Germline lookup yields CDR1 MRHNA and CDR2 SNTAGT. CDR3 sequence reads: CASSDSFQGSGELFF. The CDR3 region has the DNA TGTGCCAGCAGTGACTCTTTCCAGGGGTCCGGGGAGCTGTTTTTT.

This clonotype has ten or more counts. This chain links TRBV28 with TRBJ1-1, with D tentatively TRBD1 (5 bases). The germline gives CDR1 MDHEN, CDR2 SYDVKM. The CDR3 runs 16 residues. V lost 6 bases and J 0 bases, leaving 17 bases between the germline ends. The chain's CDR3 is CASSPPRQLMNTEAFF. DNA for the CDR3: TGTGCCAGCAGCCCCCCTAGACAGCTCATGAACACTGAAGCTTTCTTT.

The chain couples TRBV28 to TRBJ2-3; tentative D call: TRBD2 (5 bases). The germline CDR1 and CDR2 sequences are MDHEN and SYDVKM. The length of the CDR3 is 16 residues. Trimming shortened V by 5 bases and J by 2 bases, and 17 bases separated the two germline ends. DNA of the CDR3: TGTGCCAGCAGTCCACTAGTGGCCATTACCACAGATACGCAGTATTTT. As protein: CASSPLVAITTDTQYF.

This clonotype occurred many times. V is TRBV4-3 and J is TRBJ1-5; unclear D gene. The CDR3 sequence is 13 residues long. The V and J ends lost 0 bases and 6 bases respectively, with 6 bases between them. Germline loops: CDR1 LGHNA, CDR2 YSLEER. The CDR3: CASSQELSQPQHF. CDR3 sequence (DNA): TGCGCCAGCAGCCAAGAGTTGAGTCAGCCCCAGCATTTT.

This clonotype showed up many times. V usage is TRBV5-1 and J usage is TRBJ2-5, with 7 bases fitting TRBD2. The CDR3 is 13 residues long. With 4 bases clipped from V and 2 bases from J, the junction kept 2 bases outside the gene matches. Germline CDR1 is SGHRS and CDR2 is YFSETQ. Written as DNA, the CDR3 is TGCGCCAGCAGCAGGGAGGGTCAAGAGACCCAGTACTTC. Translation gives CASSREGQETQYF.

This clonotype showed up just a few times. The rearrangement links TRBV13 to TRBJ1-1; D ambiguous. The CDR3 loop spans 16 amino acids. The V gene lost 2 bases and the J gene lost 3 bases, with 16 bases spanning the gap. Germline V gene data show CDR1 as PRHDT and CDR2 as FYEKMQ (reference sequence). The CDR3 DNA is TGTGCCAGCAGCTTACTTCGAGAGATGGGGTACACTGAAGCTTTCTTT. Amino acid sequence: CASSLLREMGYTEAFF.

This clonotype was picked up a small number of times. The chain has TRBV7-2 and TRBJ2-7; the match to TRBD1 covers 7 bases. Germline V CDR1 and CDR2: SGHTA, FQGNSA. V shed 5 bases, J shed 0 bases, and the junction held 13 bases outside the gene matches. The CDR3 spans 17 residues. The CDR3 reads CASSQGQTSDFSYEQYF. The CDR3 bases are TGTGCCAGCAGCCAGGGACAGACGTCTGACTTCTCCTACGAGCAGTACTTC. Based on the CDR3 plus reference TRBV7-2 and TRBJ2-7, the full variable domain is GAGVSQSPSNKVTEKGKDVELRCDPISGHTALYWYRQSLGQGLEFLIYFQGNSAPDKSGLPSDRFSAERTGGSVSTLTIQRTQQEDSAVYLCASSQGQTSDFSYEQYFGPGTRLTVT.

This clonotype came up many times. The V call is TRBV12-3 or TRBV12-4, the J call TRBJ2-3; 11 bases are shared with TRBD2. Germline trimming cut 5 bases from V and 6 bases from J; bases unmatched to any gene: 10. The CDR3 contains 16 residues. The CDR3: CASSPVLAGAGDTQYF. As DNA, the CDR3 is TGTGCCAGCAGTCCCGTACTAGCGGGGGCAGGGGATACGCAGTATTTT.

This clonotype has a count of ten or more. The J gene is TRBJ2-2, the V gene TRBV5-1, with a weak D call TRBD2 (5 bases). The CDR3 is 16 amino acids. The V gene's germline CDR1 is SGHRS and CDR2 YFSETQ. V dropped 0 bases and J dropped 0 bases, with 9 bases sitting between them. CDR3 amino acids: CASSLVDLTNTGELFF. The CDR3 nucleotides read TGCGCCAGCAGCTTGGTGGACTTGACGAACACCGGGGAGCTGTTTTTT.

This clonotype was picked up a small number of times. The CDR3 DNA is TGTGCCAGCAGCTTCCCCGGGACAGTGACCTTTGCAGAGCAGTTCTTC. Translation gives CASSFPGTVTFAEQFF. The V and J genes are TRBV7-2 and TRBJ2-1; TRBD1 aligns across 7 bases. CDR3 size: 16 residues. V lost 3 bases, J lost 10 bases, and 15 bases stayed unmatched. CDR1 is SGHTA, CDR2 FQGNSA, per germline.

This clonotype was seen more than once but under ten times. The CDR3 nucleotides are TGTGCCAGCAGTTACTCCCTCTTGAGCAATCAGCCCCAGCATTTT. This codes for CASSYSLLSNQPQHF. The gene calls are TRBV6-5 and TRBJ1-5; no definite D call. Trimming took off 0 bases at V and 1 base at J, with 7 bases between the two ends. CDR1 is MNHEY and CDR2 is SVGAGI in the germline V gene. The CDR3 consists of 15 residues.

Ten or more counts support this clonotype. The rearrangement uses TRBV10-3 and TRBJ1-1; D is undetermined. Trimming shortened V by 0 bases and J by 5 bases, and 7 bases separated the two germline ends. The CDR3 covers 13 residues. The germline CDR1 and CDR2 sequences are ENHRY and SYGVKD. The CDR3 sequence is CAISESGGTEAFF. The DNA for the CDR3 is TGTGCCATCAGTGAGTCAGGTGGGACTGAAGCTTTCTTT.

V gene TRBV4-3 combines with J gene TRBJ1-6; 8 bases agree with TRBD1. From germline, CDR1 is LGHNA and CDR2 YSLEER. Trimming took 0 bases from V and 10 from J; bases not matched to a gene: 11. This CDR3 is 17 amino acids long. In DNA, the CDR3 is TGCGCCAGCAGCCAAGATTGGCAGGGGGCGATTATGTCACCCCTCCACTTT. Translating gives CASSQDWQGAIMSPLHF.

The V call is TRBV20-1, the J call TRBJ2-1, with 10 bases lining up with TRBD2. Trimming took 6 bases from V and 4 from J; bases not matched to a gene: 3. There are 13 residues in the CDR3. Per the germline V gene, CDR1 is DFQATT and CDR2 is SNEGSKA (reference sequence). The DNA of the CDR3 is TGCAGTGCCCCACTAGCGGGGTACAATGAGCAGTTCTTC. Translated: CSAPLAGYNEQFF.